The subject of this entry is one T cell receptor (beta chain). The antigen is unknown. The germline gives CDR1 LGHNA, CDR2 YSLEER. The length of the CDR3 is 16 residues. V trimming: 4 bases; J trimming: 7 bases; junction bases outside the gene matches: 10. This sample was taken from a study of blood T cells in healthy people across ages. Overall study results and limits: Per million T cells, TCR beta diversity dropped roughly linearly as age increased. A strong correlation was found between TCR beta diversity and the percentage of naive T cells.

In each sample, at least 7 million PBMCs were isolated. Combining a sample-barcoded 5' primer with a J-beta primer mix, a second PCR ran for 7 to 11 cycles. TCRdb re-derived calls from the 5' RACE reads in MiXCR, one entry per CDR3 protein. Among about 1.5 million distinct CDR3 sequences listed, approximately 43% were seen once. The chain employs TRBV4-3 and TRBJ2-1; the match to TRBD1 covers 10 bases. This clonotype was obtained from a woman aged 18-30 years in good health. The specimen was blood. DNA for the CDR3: TGCGCCAGCAGCCGTGATGGGACAGGGGAGGCGAATGAGCAGTTCTTC. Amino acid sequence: CASSRDGTGEANEQFF.